This TCR beta chain was profiled in a study of cytomegalovirus exposure and HLA in healthy donors. General observations from the study: About 180 TCR beta chains were listed as cytomegalovirus-associated.

Primers: 60 Vbeta forward and 13 Jbeta reverse. Measured with immunoSEQ multiplex PCR; TCRdb has only the in-frame clones, and not every one. The sample lists around 30,000 clones, about 87% occurring once. From germline, CDR1 is SGHVS and CDR2 FNYEAQ. Deletions cut 4 bases from V and 3 bases from J, with 18 bases between. The CDR3 has 16 residues. On this clone: The antigen remains unidentified.

The sequenced sample was PBMCs. The rearrangement joins TRBV7-6 to TRBJ2-5; D gene ambiguous. The sequence came from a boy aged 5-17 years in good health and CMV-seronegative. The DNA for the CDR3 is TGTGCCAGCAGCTCGAGAATACCTGAAGAGGAAGAGACCCAGTACTTC. Amino acid sequence: CASSSRIPEEEETQYF.